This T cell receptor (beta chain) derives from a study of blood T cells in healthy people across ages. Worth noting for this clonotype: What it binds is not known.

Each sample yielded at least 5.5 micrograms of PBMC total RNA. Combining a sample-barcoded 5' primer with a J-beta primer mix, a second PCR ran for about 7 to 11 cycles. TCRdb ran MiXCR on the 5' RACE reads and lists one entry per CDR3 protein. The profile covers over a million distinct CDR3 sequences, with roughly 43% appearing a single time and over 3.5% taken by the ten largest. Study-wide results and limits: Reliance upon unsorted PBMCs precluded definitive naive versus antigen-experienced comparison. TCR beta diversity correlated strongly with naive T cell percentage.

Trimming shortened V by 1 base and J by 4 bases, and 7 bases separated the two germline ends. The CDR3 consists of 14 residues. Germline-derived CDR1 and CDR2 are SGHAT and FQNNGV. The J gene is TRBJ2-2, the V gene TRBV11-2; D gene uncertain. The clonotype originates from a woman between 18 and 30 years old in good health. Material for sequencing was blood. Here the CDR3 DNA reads TGTGCCAGCAGCTTAGGGGCTACCACCGGGGAGCTGTTTTTT. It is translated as CASSLGATTGELFF.